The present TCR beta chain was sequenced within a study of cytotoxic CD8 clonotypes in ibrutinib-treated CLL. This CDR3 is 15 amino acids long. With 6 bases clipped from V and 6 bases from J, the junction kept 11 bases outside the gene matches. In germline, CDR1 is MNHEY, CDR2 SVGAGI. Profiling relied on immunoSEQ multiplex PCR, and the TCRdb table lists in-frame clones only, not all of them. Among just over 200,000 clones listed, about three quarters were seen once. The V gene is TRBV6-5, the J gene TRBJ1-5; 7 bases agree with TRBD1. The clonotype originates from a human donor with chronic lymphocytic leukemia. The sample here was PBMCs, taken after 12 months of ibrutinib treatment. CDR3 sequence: CASSLTGSGGQPQHF. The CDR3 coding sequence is TGTGCCAGCAGCCTGACAGGGAGCGGGGGTCAGCCCCAGCATTTT.